This T cell receptor (beta chain) was retrieved from a study of cytomegalovirus exposure and HLA in healthy donors. General observations from the study: In a later analysis, DRB1 alleles had the most associated TCRs; HLA-C alleles the fewest.

The study ran its PCR with 60 Vbeta and 13 Jbeta primers. Profiled with immunoSEQ multiplex PCR; TCRdb holds only in-frame clones, not every one. The sample lists around 130,000 clones; 70% to 85% were seen once. A note on this clone: Its antigen is as yet unknown.

The CDR3 has 17 residues. CDR1 KGHSH and CDR2 LQKENI come from the germline V gene. V lost 4 bases to trimming and J lost 0 bases, with 16 bases between them. The rearrangement uses TRBV18 and TRBJ2-1; D is perhaps TRBD2 (6 bases). This clonotype was sampled from a man aged 35-49 years in good health and CMV-seronegative. Sequenced material: PBMCs. CDR3 region: CASSLSPGLSSYNEQFF. CDR3 DNA: TGTGCCAGCTCACTTAGCCCGGGACTGAGCTCCTACAATGAGCAGTTCTTC.